The T cell receptor (beta chain) under discussion was sequenced for a study of cytomegalovirus exposure and HLA in healthy donors. Overall study: One earlier analysis, a look at about 179 million T cells, found about 110 million unique TCR beta sequences. Study-wide results and limits: Most likely, a cluster of highly shared sequence variants arose as a sequencing artifact.

This CDR3 has 12 residues. The trim removed 11 bases at V and 7 bases at J, leaving 9 bases unmatched. Germline V CDR1 and CDR2: MNHNS, SASEGT. There are a few counts of this clone. Its target is not known. The PCR ran on 60 Vbeta and 13 Jbeta primers. Source study methods: Later, an analysis found 80 million or so unique TCR beta chains, and approximately 10 million of these were shared. TCRdb keeps only in-frame clones here, not all; method: immunoSEQ multiplex PCR. V and J calls and clone size follow that table, whereas D and trimming were derived from the DNA. The repertoire holds about 190,000 clones, with 75% to 85% as singletons.

Sequencing input: PBMCs. V and J are TRBV6-1 and TRBJ2-7; 9 bases align to TRBD2. This clonotype was sampled from a young woman in good health and CMV-seronegative. CDR3 region: CAGLAGAGEQYF. The CDR3 nucleotides read TGTGCCGGATTAGCGGGAGCCGGGGAGCAGTACTTC.